Shown below are 9 T cell receptor beta chains from a single sample sequenced in a study of shared clonotypes between healthy human individuals. Repertoires were generated with immunoSEQ multiplex PCR, while TCRdb's copy carries only in-frame clones and drops some. This table has some 470,000 clones, 60% to 85% appearing once. Sequencing input: PBMCs. All receptors come from a woman in her thirties or forties in good health. Some clones in this sample may be carry-over from other donors' samples.

The CDR3 here is CATTDLGLTNQPQHF. The CDR3 nucleotides read TGTGCCACCACAGACCTAGGATTGACCAATCAGCCCCAGCATTTT. This sequence joins TRBV19 and TRBJ1-5, with no clear D. The length of the CDR3 is 15 residues. Germline assignment: CDR1 LNHDA and CDR2 SQIVND (reference sequence). Deletions cut 10 bases from V and 3 bases from J, with 19 bases between. Looking up the rest from reference TRBV19 and TRBJ1-5 gives the full variable domain: DGGITQSPKYLFRKEGQNVTLSCEQNLNHDAMYWYRQDPGQGLRLIYYSQIVNDFQKGDIAEGYSVSREKKESFPLTVTSAQKNPTAFYLCATTDLGLTNQPQHFGDGTRLSIL.

The DNA of the CDR3 is TGTGCCAGCAGTTCGGAGCGGGAAGCGAACTACGAGCAGTACTTC. Translated, it gives CASSSEREANYEQYF. The rearrangement joins TRBV28 to TRBJ2-7, with TRBD2 identical over 7 bases. Trimming took 4 bases from V and 3 from J; bases not matched to a gene: 9. Per germline, CDR1 MDHEN and CDR2 SYDVKM. The CDR3 length is 15 residues.

The rearrangement links TRBV9 to TRBJ2-1, with D hard to call. Trimming cost V 5 bases and J 9 bases, with 12 bases left between them. Per the germline V gene, CDR1 is SGDLS and CDR2 is YYNGEE. CDR3 length: 12 residues. Here the CDR3 DNA reads TGTGCCAGCAGTAAGTCTGTGGGTGAGCAGTTCTTC. It yields the protein CASSKSVGEQFF.

This clone was picked up a small number of times. V and J are TRBV7-9 and TRBJ2-7; D gene unclear. CDR3 length: 12 amino acids. V lost 5 bases, J lost 0 bases, and 5 bases lay in between. CDR1 and CDR2 from the germline V gene are SEHNR and FQNEAQ (reference sequence). In DNA form, the CDR3 reads TGTGCCAGCAGCCGCAGCTCCTACGAGCAGTACTTC. Protein: CASSRSSYEQYF.

The genes are TRBV4-3 and TRBJ2-5, with TRBD1 as a possible D gene (6 bases). CDR3 length equals 15 residues. V was shortened by 1 base and J by 0 bases, with 9 bases between the two germline ends. CDR1 is LGHNA, CDR2 YSLEER, per germline. The CDR3 here is CASSQVTGYQETQYF. CDR3 nucleotide sequence: TGCGCCAGCAGCCAAGTGACAGGCTACCAAGAGACCCAGTACTTC.

V usage is TRBV19 and J usage is TRBJ2-3, with 9 positions matching TRBD2. CDR3 length: 12 residues. From germline, CDR1 is LNHDA and CDR2 SQIVND (reference sequence). V lost 6 bases, J lost 5 bases, and 0 bases stayed unmatched. DNA for the CDR3: TGTGCCAGTAGACTAGCGGGAGATACGCAGTATTTT. Translating it yields CASRLAGDTQYF.

This clone was found once. The gene calls are TRBV19 and TRBJ1-1; D is ambiguous. The V gene's germline CDR1 is LNHDA and CDR2 SQIVND (reference sequence). V dropped 4 bases and J dropped 4 bases, with 7 bases sitting between them. The CDR3 contains 12 residues. CDR3 coding DNA: TGTGCCAGTAGTAGGGTAGGCACTGAAGCTTTCTTT. This codes for CASSRVGTEAFF.

Only one count was recorded for this clone. The sample contains more than one DNA sequence encoding this CDR3. The chain couples TRBV29-1 to TRBJ2-5; 10 bases are shared with TRBD1. The J call may be wrong; the DNA end is better matched by TRBJ2-7. Germline V lookup: CDR1 SQVTM, CDR2 ANQGSEA. CDR3 length equals 13 residues. The CDR3 spells CSASTGGNYEQYF. CDR3 bases: TGCAGCGCTTCGACAGGGGGCAACTACGAGCAGTACTTC.

This chain connects TRBV19 to TRBJ1-2; the match to TRBD1 covers 11 bases. The CDR3 totals 15 residues. Trimming at V came to 5 bases and at J to 6 bases, leaving 8 bases not matched to a gene. The germline gives CDR1 LNHDA, CDR2 SQIVND (reference sequence). CDR3 sequence (DNA): TGTGCCAGTAGTCCACGACGGACAGGGGGCGATGGCTACACCTTC. Residues: CASSPRRTGGDGYTF.